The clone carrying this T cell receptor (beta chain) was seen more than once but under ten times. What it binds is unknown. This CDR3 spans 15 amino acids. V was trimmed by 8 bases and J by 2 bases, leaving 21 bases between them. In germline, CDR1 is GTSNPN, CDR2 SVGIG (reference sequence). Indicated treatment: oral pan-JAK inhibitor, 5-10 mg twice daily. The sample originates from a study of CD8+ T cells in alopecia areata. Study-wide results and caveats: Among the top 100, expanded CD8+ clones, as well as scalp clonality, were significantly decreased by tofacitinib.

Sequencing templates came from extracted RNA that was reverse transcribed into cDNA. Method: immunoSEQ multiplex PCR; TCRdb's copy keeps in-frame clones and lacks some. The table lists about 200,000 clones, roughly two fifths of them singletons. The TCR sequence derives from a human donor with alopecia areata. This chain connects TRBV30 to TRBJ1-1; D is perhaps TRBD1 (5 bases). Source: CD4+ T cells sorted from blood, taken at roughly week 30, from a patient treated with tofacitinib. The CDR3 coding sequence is TGTGCCCTGAACCCCGCAGGGCGGGTAAACACTGAAGCTTTCTTT. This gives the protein CALNPAGRVNTEAFF.